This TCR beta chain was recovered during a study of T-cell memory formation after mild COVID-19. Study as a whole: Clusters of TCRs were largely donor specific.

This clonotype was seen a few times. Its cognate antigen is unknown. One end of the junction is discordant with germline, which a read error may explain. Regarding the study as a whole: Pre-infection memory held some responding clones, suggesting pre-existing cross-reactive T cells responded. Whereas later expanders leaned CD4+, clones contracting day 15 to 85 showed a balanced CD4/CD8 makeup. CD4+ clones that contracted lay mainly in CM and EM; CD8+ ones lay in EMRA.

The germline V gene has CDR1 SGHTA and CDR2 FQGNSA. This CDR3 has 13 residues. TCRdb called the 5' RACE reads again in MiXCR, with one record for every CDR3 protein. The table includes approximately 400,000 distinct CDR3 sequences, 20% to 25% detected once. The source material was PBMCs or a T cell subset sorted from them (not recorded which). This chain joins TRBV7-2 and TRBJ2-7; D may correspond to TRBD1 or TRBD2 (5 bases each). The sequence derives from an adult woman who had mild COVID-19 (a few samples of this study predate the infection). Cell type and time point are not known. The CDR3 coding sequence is TGTGCCAGCAGCTTGGACCGGGACGGAGCCAAAGGCTTC. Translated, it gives CASSLDRDGAKGF.